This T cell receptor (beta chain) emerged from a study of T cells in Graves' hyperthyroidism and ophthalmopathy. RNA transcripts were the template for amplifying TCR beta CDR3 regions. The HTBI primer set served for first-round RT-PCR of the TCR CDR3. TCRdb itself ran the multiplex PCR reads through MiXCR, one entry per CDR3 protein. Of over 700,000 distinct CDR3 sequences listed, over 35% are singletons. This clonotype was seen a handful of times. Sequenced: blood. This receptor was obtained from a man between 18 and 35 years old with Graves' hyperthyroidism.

In DNA form, the CDR3 reads TGTGCCAGCAGTAACAGGGGTCTCAATGAAAAACTGTTTTTT. Amino acid sequence: CASSNRGLNEKLFF. The chain is built from TRBV12-3 or TRBV12-4 and TRBJ1-4, with 7 nucleotides matching TRBD1. The trim removed 5 bases at V and 5 bases at J, leaving 5 bases unmatched. CDR3 size: 14 residues.